This TCR beta chain was sequenced in a study of T cells in women clearing cervical HPV infection. Study-level information: Cases: HPV16-related CIN3 or worse on histology, a couple of invasive cancers. Controls were women whose single incident HPV16 infection cleared within 12 months without precancer or cancer. Case blood drawn at lesion detection; control blood after infection cleared.

Sequencing was performed with immunoSEQ multiplex PCR; in TCRdb, only in-frame clones are kept and a portion is missing. Recorded for this sample: 11,000 to 15,000 clones. Comments on this clone: What it binds is unknown. The read ends 3 residues before the CDR3 terminus; that terminus is restored from the germline J gene.

The CDR3 contains 14 residues. CDR1 is SNHLY, CDR2 FYNNEI, per germline. General observations from the study: Effector/memory and HPV-specific T cells were not isolated, and association timing is unknown.

The gene calls are TRBV2 and TRBJ2-3; D is possibly TRBD2 (5 bases). The sequenced sample consisted of blood buffy coat. The clonotype originates from a woman aged 18-70 years with a cervical HPV16 infection that either progressed to CIN3+ or cleared (not recorded which). CDR3 DNA, as far as it was read: TGTGCCAGCAACGTTCGGGGATCGGAGGAGACG. It translates to CASNVRGSEET. The entire CDR3 protein is CASNVRGSEETQYF. Variable domain in full (rest from reference TRBV2 and TRBJ2-3): EPEVTQTPSHQVTQMGQEVILRCVPISNHLYFYWYRQILGQKVEFLVSFYNNEISEKSEIFDDQFSVERPDGSNFTLKIRSTKLEDSAMYFCASNVRGSEETQYFGPGTRLTVL.